This entry describes one T cell receptor beta chain. The target antigen is unknown. This record belongs to a study of post-analysis software for immune sequencing data. Unique molecular identifiers were present in the TCR beta cDNA libraries. TCRdb re-analysed the PCR reads in MiXCR, keeping a single row per CDR3 protein. The data show roughly 650,000 distinct CDR3 sequences, roughly three fifths seen once. General observations from the study: TRBV5-6, TRBV5-1 and TRBV20-1 belonged to a set of roughly five TRBV segments that were more frequent in patients than controls.

Looked up from germline, CDR1 is LNHNV and CDR2 is YYDKDF (reference sequence). Losses at the gene ends were 6 bases for V and 4 bases for J; bases not matched to a gene: 6. This CDR3 region has 14 residues. The chain uses TRBV15 and TRBJ1-5, with TRBD1 identical over 7 bases. This sequence was found in a girl aged 2 to 10 with multiple sclerosis. The specimen was blood. The chain's CDR3 is CATSRGQANQPQHF. DNA for the CDR3: TGTGCCACCAGTCGTGGACAGGCTAATCAGCCCCAGCATTTT.